The TCR beta chain described here comes from a study of shared clonotypes between healthy human individuals. Concerning this clone: The antigen remains unidentified.

Study observations and caveats: There were few donors, and this limited the genetic and exposure-history diversity represented.

Unsorted PBMC replicate PCRs drew on 250 to 300 ng DNA, representing some 32,000 T cell genomes. Clones were read by immunoSEQ multiplex PCR, and TCRdb kept only the in-frame ones, dropping some. The sample carries 490,000 or so clones, 76% recorded once. CDR3 length: 15 residues. Trimming took 6 bases from V and 7 from J, leaving 22 bases between them. Germline V CDR1 and CDR2: SGHRS, YFSETQ. The sequenced sample was PBMCs. This sequence was found in a woman aged 40 to 55 in good health. Some clones in this sample may be carry-over from other donors' samples. The chain joins TRBV5-1 to TRBJ1-2, with D possibly matching TRBD1 (5 bases). CDR3 in DNA: TGCGCCAGCACAGTGGGGTGGGCAGGGCCCTCTGGCTACACCTTC. It translates to CASTVGWAGPSGYTF.